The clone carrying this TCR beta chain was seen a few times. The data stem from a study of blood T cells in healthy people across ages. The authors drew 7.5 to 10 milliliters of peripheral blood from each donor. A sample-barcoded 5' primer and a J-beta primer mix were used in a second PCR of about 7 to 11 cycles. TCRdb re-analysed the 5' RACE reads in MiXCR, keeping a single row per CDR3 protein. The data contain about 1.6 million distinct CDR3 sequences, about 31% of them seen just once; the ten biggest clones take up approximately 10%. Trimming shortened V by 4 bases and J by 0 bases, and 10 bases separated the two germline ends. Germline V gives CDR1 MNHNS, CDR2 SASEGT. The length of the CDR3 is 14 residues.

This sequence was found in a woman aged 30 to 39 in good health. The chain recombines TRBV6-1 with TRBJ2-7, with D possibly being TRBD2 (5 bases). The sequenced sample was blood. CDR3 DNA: TGTGCCAGCAGTGGTCGTGGGAGCTCCTACGAGCAGTACTTC. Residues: CASSGRGSSYEQYF.